The 23 T cell receptor beta chains in this list originate from one sample, sequenced in a study of blood T cell repertoires in COVID-19. Here immunoSEQ multiplex PCR was the method, and the copy in TCRdb shows in-frame clones only, minus some. The sample lists tens of thousands of clones, approximately 78% occurring once. Sequencing was performed on peripheral blood. The source is a human donor with acute or convalescent COVID-19. The donor label of this sample is uncertain.

The CDR3: CASGLAGYNEQFF. In DNA form, the CDR3 reads TGTGCCTCGGGCCTAGCGGGATACAATGAGCAGTTCTTC. The chain has TRBV5-4 and TRBJ2-1; 9 nucleotides agree with TRBD2. Unmatched junction bases numbered 6, after V lost 10 bases and J lost 4 bases. From germline, CDR1 is SGHNT and CDR2 YYREEE (reference sequence). This CDR3 is 13 amino acids long.

This rearrangement joins TRBV20-1 to TRBJ1-1; no reliable D call. V lost 6 bases to trimming and J lost 9 bases, with 14 bases between them. Germline V gene sequence: CDR1 DFQATT, CDR2 SNEGSKA (reference sequence). This CDR3 region has 11 residues. CDR3 region: CSAVDVTKAFF. The DNA for the CDR3 is TGCAGTGCCGTCGACGTGACAAAAGCTTTCTTT.

The chain is built from TRBV28 and TRBJ2-2, with TRBD2 identical over 10 bases. V was clipped by 2 bases and J by 4 bases; unmatched bases: 1. Germline assignment: CDR1 MDHEN and CDR2 SYDVKM. This CDR3 has 15 amino acids. CDR3 nucleotides: TGTGCCAGCAGTTTAGCTAGCGGGGGCACCGGGGAGCTGTTTTTT. Translation gives CASSLASGGTGELFF.

This chain joins TRBV28 and TRBJ2-7; 9 bases fit TRBD1. V was clipped by 1 base and J by 6 bases; unmatched bases: 10. This CDR3 is built from 16 residues. Germline V gene lookup returns CDR1 MDHEN and CDR2 SYDVKM. CDR3 coding DNA: TGTGCCAGCAGTTTATCGGTGGGACAGGGAGCGAGCGAGCAGTACTTC. Its protein product is CASSLSVGQGASEQYF.

The chain joins TRBV2 to TRBJ1-6; D unclear. V gave up 5 bases and J gave up 10 bases, with 15 bases separating them. Germline lookup yields CDR1 SNHLY and CDR2 FYNNEI. The CDR3 covers 14 residues. The CDR3 region has the DNA TGTGCCAGCAGTCTAGACCGCCTAGGATCACCCCTCCACTTT. Its protein product is CASSLDRLGSPLHF.

The V gene is TRBV5-1, the J gene TRBJ2-5; 9 nucleotides agree with TRBD1. CDR3 length: 15 residues. Germline trimming cut 1 base from V and 3 bases from J; bases unmatched to any gene: 4. CDR1 SGHRS and CDR2 YFSETQ come from the germline V gene. CDR3 in DNA: TGCGCCAGCAGCTTGCGACAGGGGGAGGAAGAGACCCAGTACTTC. Its translation is CASSLRQGEEETQYF.

This clone was counted between two and nine times. The chain has TRBV6-5 and TRBJ1-2; D ambiguous. Germline V gene data show CDR1 as MNHEY and CDR2 as SVGAGI. CDR3 size: 15 residues. V lost 6 bases to trimming and J lost 3 bases, with 17 bases between them. The CDR3 loop is CASRSSSALDYGYTF. The CDR3 coding sequence is TGTGCCAGCAGGTCTTCGTCTGCGCTGGACTATGGCTACACCTTC.

The J gene is TRBJ1-5, the V gene TRBV19; the match to TRBD1 covers 8 bases. V was clipped by 10 bases and J by 7 bases; unmatched bases: 12. Germline CDR1 LNHDA, CDR2 SQIVND (reference sequence). This CDR3 region has 14 residues. The CDR3 DNA sequence: TGTGCCACGAAAACCGGACAGGGTAAACAGCCCCAGCATTTT. Encoded protein: CATKTGQGKQPQHF. The full variable domain, in which reference TRBV19 and TRBJ1-5 provide the parts outside the CDR3, is DGGITQSPKYLFRKEGQNVTLSCEQNLNHDAMYWYRQDPGQGLRLIYYSQIVNDFQKGDIAEGYSVSREKKESFPLTVTSAQKNPTAFYLCATKTGQGKQPQHFGDGTRLSIL.

The chain uses TRBV2 and TRBJ1-1; 11 bases are a match to TRBD1. This CDR3 is built from 14 residues. V trimming: 3 bases; J trimming: 6 bases; junction bases outside the gene matches: 3. CDR1 and CDR2 from the germline V gene are SNHLY and FYNNEI. CDR3 coding DNA: TGTGCCAGCAGTGAGGACAGGGGGCTACCTGAAGCTTTCTTT. Its translation: CASSEDRGLPEAFF.

This chain links TRBV5-4 with TRBJ2-3; 13 bases align to TRBD2. V lost 4 bases, J lost 0 bases, and 2 bases stayed unmatched. In germline, CDR1 is SGHNT, CDR2 YYREEE (reference sequence). The CDR3 covers 16 residues. As DNA, the CDR3 is TGTGCCAGCAGCCCGGGACTAGCGGGGAGCACAGATACGCAGTATTTT. This gives the protein CASSPGLAGSTDTQYF.

The chain couples TRBV10-3 to TRBJ2-7; D may be TRBD1 (7 bases). The CDR3 covers 13 residues. Germline lookup yields CDR1 ENHRY and CDR2 SYGVKD. Deletions cut 6 bases from V and 4 bases from J, with 13 bases between. Here the CDR3 DNA reads TGTGCCATCAGGCGGGACAGCGATTACGAGCAGTACTTC. Its protein is CAIRRDSDYEQYF.

This chain links TRBV19 with TRBJ2-6; TRBD1 aligns across 10 bases. The V segment lost 3 bases and the J segment 0 bases; nucleotides outside the gene matches: 8. The CDR3 loop spans 19 amino acids. The germline V gene encodes CDR1 LNHDA and CDR2 SQIVND (reference sequence). The CDR3 DNA sequence: TGTGCCAGTAGTATTTCCGGGACAGGGGCTTTCTCTGGGGCCAACGTCCTGACTTTC. It is translated as CASSISGTGAFSGANVLTF.

The V gene is TRBV12-3 or TRBV12-4, the J gene TRBJ1-4; D is unresolved. The CDR3 runs 13 residues. V dropped 6 bases and J dropped 4 bases, with 9 bases sitting between them. CDR3 sequence (DNA): TGTGCCAGCAGCTCTACCGTTAATGAAAAACTGTTTTTT. Protein: CASSSTVNEKLFF.

The CDR3 DNA is TGTGCCAGCAGCGTAGGGACAGGGGTCGACACCGGGGAGCTGTTTTTT. Protein sequence: CASSVGTGVDTGELFF. The chain joins TRBV9 to TRBJ2-2, with TRBD1 matching over 9 bases. Trimming cost V 0 bases and J 3 bases; bases outside gene matches: 3. This CDR3 comprises 16 residues. The germline V gene has CDR1 SGDLS and CDR2 YYNGEE.

The CDR3 here is CASSQGRGFNEQFF. As DNA, the CDR3 is TGTGCCAGCAGTCAGGGCCGGGGGTTCAATGAGCAGTTCTTC. The chain joins TRBV27 to TRBJ2-1, with TRBD2 as a possible D gene (6 bases). Germline CDR1 MNHEY, CDR2 SMNVEV (reference sequence). V lost 5 bases and J lost 6, with 14 bases in between. This CDR3 comprises 14 residues.

V usage is TRBV28 and J usage is TRBJ2-6; D is uncertain. Germline-derived CDR1 and CDR2 are MDHEN and SYDVKM. This CDR3 region has 13 residues. Trimming pared 6 bases from V and 3 bases from J, leaving 6 bases between. Written as DNA, the CDR3 is TGTGCCAGCAGGGGCCTTGGGGCCAACGTCCTGACTTTC. It is translated as CASRGLGANVLTF.

V and J are TRBV28 and TRBJ2-1, with TRBD2 matching 10 bases. Germline CDR1 reads MDHEN; CDR2 reads SYDVKM. The CDR3 extends over 16 amino acids. V dropped 6 bases and J dropped 4; count of bases not matched to a gene: 9. The CDR3 here is CASSRSGGGTYNEQFF. CDR3 coding DNA: TGTGCCAGCAGCCGGAGCGGGGGGGGGACTTACAATGAGCAGTTCTTC.

The J gene is TRBJ1-6, the V gene TRBV4-3; D unclear. CDR1 LGHNA and CDR2 YSLEER come from the germline V gene. V shed 0 bases and J shed 9 bases, with 6 bases lying between them. The CDR3 spans 13 residues. For the CDR3, the DNA is TGCGCCAGCAGCCAAGAGATACTTTCACCCCTCCACTTT. It codes for CASSQEILSPLHF.

This chain connects TRBV5-1 to TRBJ1-1; perhaps TRBD1 as D (6 bases). The CDR3 runs 16 residues. V shed 3 bases and J shed 1 base, with 16 bases lying between them. Germline CDR1 reads SGHRS; CDR2 reads YFSETQ. For the CDR3, the DNA is TGCGCCAGCAGCTCAACCGGGGACACTCCGAACACTGAAGCTTTCTTT. Its protein is CASSSTGDTPNTEAFF.

The rearrangement joins TRBV9 to TRBJ2-2; D is possibly TRBD1 (7 bases). The V and J ends lost 4 bases and 5 bases respectively, with 15 bases between them. Germline V gives CDR1 SGDLS, CDR2 YYNGEE. The length of the CDR3 is 15 residues. In DNA, the CDR3 is TGTGCCAGCAGCTTTGCAGGGGGACTTACCGGGGAGCTGTTTTTT. Its translation is CASSFAGGLTGELFF.

CDR3 sequence reads: CASSTRDRYEQYF. DNA for the CDR3: TGTGCCAGCAGCACCCGAGACAGATACGAGCAGTACTTC. This sequence joins TRBV12-3 or TRBV12-4 and TRBJ2-7; D is perhaps TRBD1 (5 bases). Trimming pared 6 bases from V and 4 bases from J, leaving 13 bases between. The CDR3 extends over 13 amino acids.

The gene calls are TRBV29-1 and TRBJ1-3; 8 nucleotides align to TRBD1. The CDR3 consists of 15 residues. J gave up 4 bases and V 6 bases, and 11 bases lay outside the gene matches. The germline V gene encodes CDR1 SQVTM and CDR2 ANQGSEA. CDR3 loop: CSVAPGTGSGNTIYF. The DNA of the CDR3 is TGCAGCGTGGCCCCCGGGACAGGATCGGGAAACACCATATATTTT. Filled out from reference TRBV29-1 and TRBJ1-3, the complete variable domain reads SAVISQKPSRDICQRGTSLTIQCQVDSQVTMMFWYRQQPGQSLTLIATANQGSEATYESGFVIDKFPISRPNLTFSTLTVSNMSPEDSSIYLCSVAPGTGSGNTIYFGEGSWLTVV.

The CDR3 spells CASSEYLGGGGYTF. In DNA form, the CDR3 reads TGTGCCAGCAGTGAATATCTCGGGGGTGGGGGCTACACCTTC. The V call is TRBV25-1, the J call TRBJ1-2, with D tentatively TRBD1 (5 bases). The CDR3 extends over 14 amino acids. Germline loops: CDR1 MGHDK, CDR2 SYGVNS. The V and J ends lost 0 bases and 8 bases respectively, with 13 bases between them.